Shown below are 11 T cell receptor beta chains from a single sample sequenced in a study of CD8 T cells in Susac syndrome. With random hexamers, roughly 0.45 to 1 ug RNA was reverse transcribed. From the immunoSEQ multiplex PCR reads, TCRdb called clonotypes with MiXCR, one entry per CDR3 protein. The sample comprises fewer than 200,000 distinct CDR3 sequences, approximately 94% of which are singletons, and 0.12% rests with the top ten. The sequencing sample was made of CD4+ T cells from PBMCs. Receptors originate from a human donor with Susac syndrome.

This chain connects TRBV1 to TRBJ2-3; the table's D call of TRBD2 was not tested on the DNA. TRBV1 is shown as a pseudogene. The CDR3 is made up of 15 amino acids. CDR3 loop: CTSSRLAGGTDTQYF. For the CDR3, the DNA is TGCACCAGCAGCCGACTAGCGGGGGGCACAGATACGCAGTATTTT.

This clonotype occurred a few times. The chain joins TRBV4-1 to TRBJ2-7; D not certain. The CDR3 covers 15 residues. Trimming pared 0 bases from V and 0 bases from J, leaving 9 bases between. CDR1 is MGHRA and CDR2 is YSYEKL in the germline V gene. The CDR3 sequence: CASSQDFGSSYEQYF. Written as DNA, the CDR3 is TGCGCCAGCAGCCAAGATTTTGGCAGCTCCTACGAGCAGTACTTC.

The count of this clonotype is one. The genes are TRBV4-3 and TRBJ1-2; no firm D call. CDR3 size: 17 residues. The V and J ends lost 0 bases and 3 bases respectively, with 17 bases between them. Germline-derived CDR1 and CDR2 are LGHNA and YSLEER. The CDR3 nucleotides read TGCGCCAGCAGCCAAGATAGCGGACTCGGCAGGTACTATGGCTACACCTTC. This translates into CASSQDSGLGRYYGYTF.

This clonotype is a singleton in its sample. This chain joins TRBV29-1 and TRBJ1-2; D is uncertain. Germline loops: CDR1 SQVTM, CDR2 ANQGSEA. The CDR3 is made up of 12 amino acids. V gave up 0 bases and J gave up 7 bases, with 9 bases separating them. The CDR3 is CSVEDRVRGYTF. Written as DNA, the CDR3 is TGCAGCGTTGAAGATAGGGTTCGTGGCTACACCTTC.

This chain joins TRBV7-2 and TRBJ1-2; D might be TRBD1 (6 bases). CDR3 size: 13 residues. CDR1 and CDR2 from the germline V gene are SGHTA and FQGNSA. The V end lost 0 bases, the J end lost 11 bases, and 13 bases lay between the germline ends. This CDR3 reads CASSLAWGRGYTF. The CDR3 DNA reads TGTGCCAGCAGCTTAGCGTGGGGGCGCGGTTACACCTTC.

This chain joins TRBV5-1 and TRBJ1-6; 9 bases fit TRBD1. J gave up 9 bases and V 2 bases, and 6 bases lay outside the gene matches. The CDR3 length is 15 residues. CDR1 is SGHRS and CDR2 is YFSETQ in the germline V gene. The CDR3 loop reads CASSFTGGKGSPLHF. Written as DNA, the CDR3 is TGCGCCAGCAGCTTTACAGGGGGCAAGGGTTCACCCCTCCACTTT.

The chain joins TRBV4-2 to TRBJ1-6; no definite D call. The germline V gene has CDR1 LGHNA and CDR2 YNFKEQ. Trimming took off 0 bases at V and 12 bases at J, with 12 bases between the two ends. CDR3 size: 14 residues. The CDR3, as DNA: TGTGCCAGCAGCCAAGATCAGACCCTTCGACCCCTCCACTTT. It yields the protein CASSQDQTLRPLHF.

J is TRBJ2-1 and V is TRBV4-1, with TRBD1 matching over 10 bases. The CDR3 loop spans 22 amino acids. From germline, CDR1 is MGHRA and CDR2 YSYEKL. The ends lost 8 bases at V and 9 bases at J; junction bases unmatched: 34. The CDR3 DNA follows: TGCGCCAGCCGACCCCTGGGACCGGGACAGGGGTTGGGACGGGGGGGCCAAGGTGAGCAGTTCTTC. This encodes CASRPLGPGQGLGRGGQGEQFF.

This chain uses TRBV5-1 with TRBJ1-1; a weak D match, TRBD1 (5 bases). With 0 bases removed from V and 5 bases from J, the gap between germline ends came to 11 bases. The CDR3 runs to 14 residues. Looked up from germline, CDR1 is SGHRS and CDR2 is YFSETQ. The CDR3 DNA is TGCGCCAGCAGCTTGGGATCGGGGCGGACTGAAGCTTTCTTT. It codes for CASSLGSGRTEAFF.

The chain uses TRBV5-1 and TRBJ2-5, with 8 bases aligning to TRBD2. Germline V gene data show CDR1 as SGHRS and CDR2 as YFSETQ. Unmatched junction bases numbered 5, after V lost 0 bases and J lost 4 bases. The CDR3 runs 15 residues. CDR3 DNA sequence: TGCGCCAGCAGCTTGGCGGGCGCGGGGGGAGAGACCCAGTACTTC. Protein product: CASSLAGAGGETQYF.

The chain recombines TRBV7-9 with TRBJ2-3; 12 bases map to TRBD2. From germline, CDR1 is SEHNR and CDR2 FQNEAQ (reference sequence). V trimming: 4 bases; J trimming: 3 bases; junction bases outside the gene matches: 5. This CDR3 has 16 residues. CDR3 in DNA: TGTGCCAGCAGCTCCCCTAGCGGGGGGGCAACAGATACGCAGTATTTT. Translating gives CASSSPSGGATDTQYF.